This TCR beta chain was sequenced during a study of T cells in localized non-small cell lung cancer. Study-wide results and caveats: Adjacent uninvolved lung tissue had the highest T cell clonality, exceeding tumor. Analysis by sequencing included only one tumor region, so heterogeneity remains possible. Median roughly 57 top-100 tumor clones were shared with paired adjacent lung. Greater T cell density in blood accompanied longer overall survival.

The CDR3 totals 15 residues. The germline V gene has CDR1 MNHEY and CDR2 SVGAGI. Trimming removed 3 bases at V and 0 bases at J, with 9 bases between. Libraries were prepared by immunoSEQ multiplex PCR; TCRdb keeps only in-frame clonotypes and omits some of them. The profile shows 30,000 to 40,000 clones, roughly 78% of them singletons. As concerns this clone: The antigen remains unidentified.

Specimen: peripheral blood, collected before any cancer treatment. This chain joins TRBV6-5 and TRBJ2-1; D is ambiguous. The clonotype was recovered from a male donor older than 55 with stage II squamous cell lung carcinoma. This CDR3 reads CASSYQESSYNEQFF. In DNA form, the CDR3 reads TGTGCCAGCAGTTATCAGGAAAGCTCCTACAATGAGCAGTTCTTC.